These 2 T cell receptor beta chains came from one sample sequenced in a study of identical twins. In TCRdb, the 5' RACE reads were re-called with MiXCR into one record per CDR3 protein. Of 1.5 million to 2 million distinct CDR3 sequences listed, around 29% are singletons. Source material: cord blood. All receptors derive from a newborn girl in good health.

This clonotype showed up many times. The chain recombines TRBV9 with TRBJ2-1; no reliable D call. This CDR3 comprises 13 residues. The germline CDR1 and CDR2 sequences are SGDLS and YYNGEE. V was clipped by 0 bases and J by 7 bases, with 8 bases between them. DNA of the CDR3: TGTGCCAGCAGCGTAGCTGTGCGTAATGAGCAGTTCTTC. This encodes CASSVAVRNEQFF.

J is TRBJ1-1 and V is TRBV6-5; D perhaps matches TRBD1 (6 bases). V shed 0 bases and J shed 4 bases, with 9 bases lying between them. The germline V gene encodes CDR1 MNHEY and CDR2 SVGAGI. The CDR3 consists of 14 residues. The CDR3 DNA follows: TGTGCCAGCAGTTACTCGAAAGGGGGCACTGAAGCTTTCTTT. Translation: CASSYSKGGTEAFF.